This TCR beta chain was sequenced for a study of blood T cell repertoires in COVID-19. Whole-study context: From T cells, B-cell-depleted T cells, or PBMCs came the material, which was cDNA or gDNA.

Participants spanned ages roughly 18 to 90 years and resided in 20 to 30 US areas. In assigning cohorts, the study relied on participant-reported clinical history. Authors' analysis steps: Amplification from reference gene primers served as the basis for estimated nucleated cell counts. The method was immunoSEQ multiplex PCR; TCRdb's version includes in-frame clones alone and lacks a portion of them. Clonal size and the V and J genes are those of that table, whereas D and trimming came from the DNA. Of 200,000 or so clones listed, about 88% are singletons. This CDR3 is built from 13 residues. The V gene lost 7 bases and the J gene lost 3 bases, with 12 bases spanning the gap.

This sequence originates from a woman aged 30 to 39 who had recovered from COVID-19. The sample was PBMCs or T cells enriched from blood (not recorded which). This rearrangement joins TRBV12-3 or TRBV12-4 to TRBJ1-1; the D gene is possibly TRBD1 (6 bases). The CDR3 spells CASNLGQDTEAFF. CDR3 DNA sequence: TGTGCCAGCAATTTGGGACAAGACACTGAAGCTTTCTTT.